Each of the 31 T cell receptor beta chains below was sequenced from the same sample in a study of spatial heterogeneity in lung cancer. TCRdb fed the 5' RACE reads into MiXCR, producing one record per CDR3 protein. This sample has more than 60,000 distinct CDR3 sequences, with about 7.8% found just once. Time point meaning: sample taken at primary tumor resection. Sample: PBMCs, taken at surgery. The receptors were gathered from a male donor with early-stage non-small cell lung cancer.

This clonotype was detected ten times or more. The V call is TRBV7-9, the J call TRBJ1-2, with TRBD1 matching over 7 bases. Trimming at V came to 5 bases and at J to 1 base, leaving 7 bases not matched to a gene. This CDR3 has 15 amino acids. Germline values: CDR1 SEHNR, CDR2 FQNEAQ (reference sequence). The CDR3, as DNA: TGTGCCAGCAGCCCTTTCCGGGACAGTAACTATGGCTACACCTTC. It is translated as CASSPFRDSNYGYTF.

In this sample, this clonotype turned up many times. The V call is TRBV7-9, the J call TRBJ1-1; 9 bases fit TRBD1. Germline CDR1 is SEHNR and CDR2 is FQNEAQ (reference sequence). J was trimmed by 12 bases and V by 4 bases; bases with no gene match: 18. The CDR3 loop spans 16 amino acids. The CDR3 loop is CASSSGGIGTGSWPFF. In DNA form, the CDR3 reads TGTGCCAGCAGCTCAGGGGGGATCGGGACAGGGTCTTGGCCTTTCTTT.

The V gene is TRBV19, the J gene TRBJ1-5; 7 nucleotides match TRBD1. This CDR3 has 13 amino acids. The V gene end was trimmed by 3 bases and the J gene end by 6 bases; junction bases not matched to a gene: 2. Germline CDR1 reads LNHDA; CDR2 reads SQIVND (reference sequence). The CDR3, as DNA: TGTGCCAGTAGTATGGACAGGCGTCAGCCCCAGCATTTT. Translated: CASSMDRRQPQHF. The whole variable domain, filled in from reference TRBV19 and TRBJ1-5, reads DGGITQSPKYLFRKEGQNVTLSCEQNLNHDAMYWYRQDPGQGLRLIYYSQIVNDFQKGDIAEGYSVSREKKESFPLTVTSAQKNPTAFYLCASSMDRRQPQHFGDGTRLSIL.

Ten or more counts support this clonotype. V usage is TRBV28 and J usage is TRBJ2-5; TRBD2 aligns across 7 bases. This CDR3 contains 18 residues. Germline V CDR1 and CDR2: MDHEN, SYDVKM. V gave up 5 bases and J gave up 2 bases; unmatched junction bases: 17. In nucleotides, the CDR3 is TGTGCCAGCAGTCTGTTCCTTCATTCCGGGACTATGCAAGAGACCCAGTACTTC. This gives the protein CASSLFLHSGTMQETQYF.

In its sample, this clonotype was seen a few times. V and J are TRBV5-5 and TRBJ2-5; D tentatively fits TRBD1 or TRBD2 (5 bases each). The germline V and J ends were trimmed by 1 base and 5 bases, with 21 bases remaining between them. Germline-derived CDR1 and CDR2 are SGHKS and YYEKEE (reference sequence). The CDR3 is 17 residues long. CDR3: CASSLRVGAGVLETQYF. The CDR3 bases are TGTGCCAGCAGCTTGCGGGTTGGGGCCGGGGTTTTGGAGACCCAGTACTTC.

The gene calls are TRBV12-3 or TRBV12-4 and TRBJ2-1; a weak D match, TRBD2 (5 bases). V was cut by 3 bases and J by 5 bases, with 11 bases left in between. CDR3 length: 14 amino acids. For the CDR3, the DNA is TGTGCCAGCAGTTTTTCTAGCTGGGACAATGAGCAGTTCTTC. Its translation: CASSFSSWDNEQFF.

This clonotype was counted ten times or more. This chain uses TRBV2 with TRBJ2-2; D unclear. Trimming removed 3 bases at V and 9 bases at J, with 8 bases between. The CDR3 runs to 12 residues. CDR1 is SNHLY and CDR2 is FYNNEI in the germline V gene. Written as DNA, the CDR3 is TGTGCCAGCAGTGACCAGTACCGGGAGCTGTTTTTT. Residues: CASSDQYRELFF.

By frequency in the sample, this clonotype is medium-sized (0.01 to 0.1%). This rearrangement joins TRBV29-1 to TRBJ2-1, with D perhaps matching TRBD1 or TRBD2 (5 bases each). This CDR3 spans 11 amino acids. V was clipped by 1 base and J by 9 bases, with 7 bases between them. Germline-derived CDR1 and CDR2 are SQVTM and ANQGSEA. The CDR3: CSVEGGSEQFF. DNA of the CDR3: TGCAGCGTTGAAGGGGGGAGTGAGCAGTTCTTC.

This clonotype has only a few counts. The CDR3 DNA reads as TGTGCCAGCAGCCAAGACCAGCGGGATATGTCCTACGAGCAGTACTTC. Its translation is CASSQDQRDMSYEQYF. The J gene is TRBJ2-7, the V gene TRBV4-2; 7 nucleotides agree with TRBD2. The CDR3 extends over 16 amino acids. V lost 0 bases to trimming and J lost 1 base; unmatched junction nucleotides: 6. Germline V gene sequence: CDR1 LGHNA, CDR2 YNFKEQ.

This clonotype came up many times. This rearrangement joins TRBV4-1 to TRBJ2-1, with D unclear. This CDR3 region has 13 residues. Trimming left V 0 bases short and J 4 bases short, with 4 bases between. Germline V gene data show CDR1 as MGHRA and CDR2 as YSYEKL. The DNA for the CDR3 is TGCGCCAGCAGCCAAGAGGGGTACAATGAGCAGTTCTTC. Protein sequence: CASSQEGYNEQFF.

The chain uses TRBV24-1 and TRBJ2-5; D uncertain. V was cut by 4 bases and J by 1 base, with 12 bases left in between. CDR1 KGHDR and CDR2 SFDVKD come from the germline V gene. The CDR3 is 15 amino acids. The CDR3 region has the DNA TGTGCCACCAGTGAGCCAGCGACGACCCAAGAGACCCAGTACTTC. This gives the protein CATSEPATTQETQYF.

This clonotype appeared many times. This chain connects TRBV7-2 to TRBJ1-4; D is possibly TRBD1 (5 bases). The CDR3 length is 16 residues. Trimming left V 0 bases short and J 2 bases short, with 10 bases between. Per germline, CDR1 SGHTA and CDR2 FQGNSA. The CDR3 reads CASSLALGRTNEKLFF. CDR3 DNA: TGTGCCAGCAGCTTAGCCCTGGGACGTACTAATGAAAAACTGTTTTTT. The whole variable domain, remainder taken from reference TRBV7-2 and TRBJ1-4, is GAGVSQSPSNKVTEKGKDVELRCDPISGHTALYWYRQSLGQGLEFLIYFQGNSAPDKSGLPSDRFSAERTGGSVSTLTIQRTQQEDSAVYLCASSLALGRTNEKLFFGSGTQLSVL.

V usage is TRBV5-8 and J usage is TRBJ1-4, with 9 bases fitting TRBD1. This CDR3 is 17 amino acids long. CDR1 SGHTS and CDR2 YDEGEE come from the germline V gene. V shed 7 bases, J shed 3 bases, and the junction held 13 bases outside the gene matches. The CDR3 loop is CASGGFRDRDSNEKLFF. CDR3 DNA sequence: TGTGCCAGCGGAGGATTCCGGGACAGGGATTCTAATGAAAAACTGTTTTTT.

The chain carries TRBV27 and TRBJ2-3, with 11 bases aligning to TRBD2. Losses at the gene ends were 7 bases for V and 0 bases for J; bases not matched to a gene: 9. Per germline, CDR1 MNHEY and CDR2 SMNVEV (reference sequence). The CDR3 length is 17 residues. DNA of the CDR3: TGTGCCAGCATCGGTCGACTAGCGGGATATAGCACAGATACGCAGTATTTT. Translating it yields CASIGRLAGYSTDTQYF.

This clonotype showed up many times. The rearrangement links TRBV13 to TRBJ1-1; D unresolved. Per the germline V gene, CDR1 is PRHDT and CDR2 is FYEKMQ (reference sequence). Trimming took off 5 bases at V and 1 base at J, with 8 bases between the two ends. The CDR3 has 13 amino acids. CDR3 protein: CASSPTPNTEAFF. In DNA form, the CDR3 reads TGTGCCAGCAGCCCGACTCCGAACACTGAAGCTTTCTTT.

This clonotype appeared many times. This sequence joins TRBV19 and TRBJ1-5, with 8 bases aligning to TRBD1. CDR3 length equals 15 residues. Trimming removed 5 bases from V and 0 bases from J; junction bases left unmatched: 3. Germline V lookup: CDR1 LNHDA, CDR2 SQIVND (reference sequence). The CDR3 loop is CASSGQGYSNQPQHF. In DNA, the CDR3 is TGTGCCAGTAGTGGACAGGGTTATAGCAATCAGCCCCAGCATTTT.

This clonotype was observed many times. The chain is built from TRBV5-4 and TRBJ1-2; unclear D gene. Germline V gene sequence: CDR1 SGHNT, CDR2 YYREEE (reference sequence). This CDR3 spans 14 amino acids. The V gene lost 0 bases and the J gene lost 2 bases, with 8 bases spanning the gap. CDR3 protein: CASSLGGGNYGYTF. The DNA for the CDR3 is TGTGCCAGCAGCTTGGGGGGAGGGAACTATGGCTACACCTTC.

This clonotype was counted many times. V gene TRBV12-3 or TRBV12-4 combines with J gene TRBJ2-1; D perhaps matches TRBD2 (5 bases). The CDR3 loop spans 14 amino acids. V dropped 8 bases and J dropped 1 base, with 12 bases sitting between them. The DNA of the CDR3 is TGTGCCAGCGTCCCCTCGGGGTCCTACAATGAGCAGTTCTTC. Amino acid sequence: CASVPSGSYNEQFF.

This clonotype showed up many times. The chain joins TRBV15 to TRBJ1-1; 7 bases fit TRBD1. The trim removed 3 bases at V and 3 bases at J, leaving 7 bases unmatched. Per the germline V gene, CDR1 is LNHNV and CDR2 is YYDKDF (reference sequence). There are 15 residues in the CDR3. The CDR3 sequence: CATSSPGGPDTEAFF. The CDR3 DNA sequence: TGTGCCACCAGCAGCCCAGGGGGTCCGGACACTGAAGCTTTCTTT.

The gene calls are TRBV27 and TRBJ2-1; no definite D call. Trimming pared 4 bases from V and 6 bases from J, leaving 16 bases between. This CDR3 is built from 15 residues. Per germline, CDR1 MNHEY and CDR2 SMNVEV (reference sequence). The CDR3 nucleotides are TGTGCCAGCAGTTCGATGCCCCCGACTGTCAATGAGCAGTTCTTC. Protein product: CASSSMPPTVNEQFF.

The chain is built from TRBV15 and TRBJ2-1, with TRBD2 matching over 11 bases. CDR3 length equals 16 residues. Germline V gene lookup returns CDR1 LNHNV and CDR2 YYDKDF (reference sequence). J was trimmed by 12 bases and V by 0 bases; bases with no gene match: 10. CDR3 nucleotide sequence: TGTGCCACCAGCAGAGATCTTCAACTAGCGGGAGTTCGGCAGTTCTTC. It translates to CATSRDLQLAGVRQFF.

This clonotype was observed many times. The chain links TRBV29-1 to TRBJ2-1, with D possibly TRBD2 on 6 matching bases. The V gene's germline CDR1 is SQVTM and CDR2 ANQGSEA. Trimming pared 1 base from V and 9 bases from J, leaving 22 bases between. CDR3 length equals 16 residues. The CDR3 here is CSVEGASALARGEQFF. DNA of the CDR3: TGCAGCGTTGAAGGGGCATCGGCCCTAGCGAGAGGTGAGCAGTTCTTC.

This clonotype showed up just a few times. This chain uses TRBV2 with TRBJ2-3; 10 bases align to TRBD2. The CDR3 contains 15 residues. After removal of 7 bases from V and 2 bases from J, the junction contained 6 bases not matched to a gene. CDR1 is SNHLY and CDR2 is FYNNEI in the germline V gene. DNA of the CDR3: TGTGCCAGCAAGAGGACTAGCGGAAACACAGATACGCAGTATTTT. Protein: CASKRTSGNTDTQYF. The whole variable domain, filled in from reference TRBV2 and TRBJ2-3, reads EPEVTQTPSHQVTQMGQEVILRCVPISNHLYFYWYRQILGQKVEFLVSFYNNEISEKSEIFDDQFSVERPDGSNFTLKIRSTKLEDSAMYFCASKRTSGNTDTQYFGPGTRLTVL.

The CDR3 region is CASSSLTGSTDTQYF. In nucleotides, the CDR3 is TGCGCCAGCAGCTCGCTTACCGGGAGCACAGATACGCAGTATTTT. V gene TRBV5-1 combines with J gene TRBJ2-3; D is ambiguous. CDR1 is SGHRS, CDR2 YFSETQ, per germline. Trimming shortened V by 3 bases and J by 0 bases, and 11 bases separated the two germline ends. The CDR3 loop spans 15 amino acids.

In this sample, this clonotype turned up many times. This chain connects TRBV6-5 to TRBJ2-1; 7 nucleotides line up with TRBD1. The germline CDR1 and CDR2 sequences are MNHEY and SVGAGI. This CDR3 region has 14 residues. Trimming took 5 bases from V and 3 from J; bases not matched to a gene: 4. CDR3 loop: CASSLTGNYNEQFF. In DNA form, the CDR3 reads TGTGCCAGCAGTCTGACAGGGAACTACAATGAGCAGTTCTTC.

This clonotype was counted only a few times. The chain employs TRBV12-3 or TRBV12-4 and TRBJ2-1; D is undetermined. Trimming pared 2 bases from V and 4 bases from J, leaving 6 bases between. This CDR3 region has 13 residues. The CDR3 here is CASSLNPYNEQFF. The CDR3 nucleotides read TGTGCCAGCAGTTTAAACCCTTACAATGAGCAGTTCTTC.

There are many counts of this clonotype. The gene calls are TRBV7-2 and TRBJ1-5, with TRBD1 matching over 9 bases. The V gene's germline CDR1 is SGHTA and CDR2 FQGNSA. This CDR3 region has 15 residues. V lost 3 bases to trimming and J lost 5 bases; unmatched junction nucleotides: 5. The CDR3 here is CASSLGTGGHQPQHF. Written as DNA, the CDR3 is TGTGCCAGCAGCTTGGGCACAGGGGGCCATCAGCCCCAGCATTTT.

This clonotype was detected many times. V usage is TRBV29-1 and J usage is TRBJ1-1; 7 bases are a match to TRBD1. The CDR3 sequence is 14 residues long. With 7 bases clipped from V and 3 bases from J, the junction kept 11 bases outside the gene matches. Germline V CDR1 and CDR2: SQVTM, ANQGSEA. The CDR3 spells CSGQGFGKDTEAFF. DNA for the CDR3: TGCAGCGGACAGGGATTCGGCAAGGACACTGAAGCTTTCTTT.

Many counts were recorded for this clonotype. The chain joins TRBV19 to TRBJ2-7, with D perhaps matching TRBD1 or TRBD2 (5 bases each). CDR1 is LNHDA and CDR2 is SQIVND in the germline V gene (reference sequence). This CDR3 is built from 14 residues. V was clipped by 6 bases and J by 1 base, with 13 bases between them. This CDR3 is CASSRDPRSYEQYF. CDR3 nucleotides: TGTGCCAGTAGCCGGGACCCCCGTTCCTACGAGCAGTACTTC.

The chain is built from TRBV5-1 and TRBJ2-1; 9 positions agree with TRBD1. Germline V gene lookup returns CDR1 SGHRS and CDR2 YFSETQ. V shed 2 bases and J 6 bases; nucleotides not matched to a gene: 6. This CDR3 region has 15 residues. CDR3 sequence reads: CASSLDRGDRNEQFF. For the CDR3, the DNA is TGCGCCAGCAGCTTAGACAGGGGGGATCGCAATGAGCAGTTCTTC. Complete variable domain (other parts from reference TRBV5-1 and TRBJ2-1): KAGVTQTPRYLIKTRGQQVTLSCSPISGHRSVSWYQQTPGQGLQFLFEYFSETQRNKGNFPGRFSGRQFSNSRSEMNVSTLELGDSALYLCASSLDRGDRNEQFFGPGTRLTVL.

This clonotype was seen repeatedly, ten times or more. V gene TRBV5-5 combines with J gene TRBJ1-5, with D perhaps matching TRBD1 (6 bases). The CDR3 is 15 residues long. Trimming took 0 bases from V and 6 from J, leaving 13 bases between them. Germline V gene lookup returns CDR1 SGHKS and CDR2 YYEKEE (reference sequence). As DNA, the CDR3 is TGTGCCAGCAGCTTGGAGGGCAGGGGACGTCAGCCCCAGCATTTT. Protein: CASSLEGRGRQPQHF.